The 24 T cell receptor beta chains given below trace back to one sample, sequenced in a study of blood T cell repertoires in COVID-19. Some clones are missing from TCRdb's copy, which holds only in-frame ones; the method was immunoSEQ multiplex PCR. The sample records under 450,000 clones, 80% to 95% being singletons. The sequenced sample consisted of PBMCs or T cells enriched from blood (not recorded which). Every receptor here comes from a middle-aged woman who had been exposed to COVID-19.

The chain is built from TRBV14 and TRBJ1-1; 10 bases line up with TRBD1. V shed 4 bases and J 4 bases; nucleotides not matched to a gene: 9. Germline V gene lookup returns CDR1 SGHDN and CDR2 FVKESK. The CDR3 sequence is 16 residues long. The CDR3 sequence is CASSRGQGVKGTEAFF. CDR3 in DNA: TGTGCCAGCAGCCGCGGACAGGGGGTTAAGGGCACTGAAGCTTTCTTT.

The chain joins TRBV7-9 to TRBJ1-2; D not certain. CDR1 is SEHNR and CDR2 is FQNEAQ in the germline V gene (reference sequence). The V end was cut by 1 base, the J end by 3 bases, with 6 bases between. There are 13 residues in the CDR3. The CDR3 sequence: CASSLGGDYGYTF. In DNA, the CDR3 is TGTGCCAGCAGCTTAGGAGGAGACTATGGCTACACCTTC.

J is TRBJ2-1 and V is TRBV19, with D possibly being TRBD1 (5 bases). The CDR3 contains 13 residues. V was clipped by 9 bases and J by 6 bases, with 15 bases between them. Germline V gives CDR1 LNHDA, CDR2 SQIVND (reference sequence). The CDR3 DNA is TGTGCCAGCACCTCGCGGCAGGGCAATGAGCAGTTCTTC. Translating it yields CASTSRQGNEQFF. Full variable domain (rest looked up from reference TRBV19 and TRBJ2-1): DGGITQSPKYLFRKEGQNVTLSCEQNLNHDAMYWYRQDPGQGLRLIYYSQIVNDFQKGDIAEGYSVSREKKESFPLTVTSAQKNPTAFYLCASTSRQGNEQFFGPGTRLTVL.

The chain carries TRBV5-1 and TRBJ1-3; maybe TRBD1 (6 bases). V lost 6 bases and J lost 2, with 9 bases in between. The CDR3 has 13 amino acids. Per germline, CDR1 SGHRS and CDR2 YFSETQ. CDR3 protein: CASTDRTGNTIYF. The CDR3 DNA reads as TGCGCCAGCACTGACAGGACTGGAAACACCATATATTTT.

V usage is TRBV25-1 and J usage is TRBJ2-1, with D possibly TRBD1 on 5 matching bases. V lost 2 bases, J lost 10 bases, and 12 bases lay in between. The CDR3 is 13 residues long. Germline values: CDR1 MGHDK, CDR2 SYGVNS. The CDR3 sequence: CASSERREGEQFF. CDR3 nucleotides: TGTGCCAGCAGTGAACGCAGGGAAGGGGAGCAGTTCTTC.

In this sample, this clone turned up a few times. The chain combines TRBV18 with TRBJ1-5, with TRBD1 matching over 9 bases. Per germline, CDR1 KGHSH and CDR2 LQKENI. The CDR3 is 15 amino acids. J was trimmed by 6 bases and V by 4 bases; bases with no gene match: 7. The CDR3 is CASSLGTGPGQPQHF. In nucleotides, the CDR3 is TGTGCCAGCTCACTAGGGACAGGGCCAGGTCAGCCCCAGCATTTT.

In its sample, this clone was seen once. The same CDR3 arises from other DNA sequences in this sample as well. The J gene is TRBJ1-2, the V gene TRBV19; 7 bases are a match to TRBD1. The CDR3 runs to 13 residues. Germline assignment: CDR1 LNHDA and CDR2 SQIVND (reference sequence). V shed 5 bases and J 3 bases; nucleotides not matched to a gene: 3. This CDR3 is CASSLTGDYGYTF. In DNA form, the CDR3 reads TGTGCCAGTAGTCTAACAGGGGACTATGGCTACACCTTC.

For this clone: This sample also contains other DNA sequences that code for the same CDR3. This chain connects TRBV5-1 to TRBJ1-2, with D unresolved. Germline loops: CDR1 SGHRS, CDR2 YFSETQ. The CDR3 covers 12 residues. V was cut by 0 bases and J by 4 bases, with 4 bases left in between. The CDR3 sequence is CASSLDSYGYTF. In nucleotides, the CDR3 is TGCGCCAGCAGCTTGGACAGCTATGGCTACACCTTC.

The J gene is TRBJ1-5, the V gene TRBV12-5; tentatively, D is TRBD1 (5 bases). This CDR3 has 15 amino acids. Between the trimmed V and J ends, which lost 6 bases and 6 bases, there was a span of 18 bases. Germline V gives CDR1 LGHNT, CDR2 FRNRAP. The CDR3 loop is CASGDSGRLVQPQHF. The CDR3 DNA reads as TGTGCTAGTGGCGACAGTGGCCGGTTGGTTCAGCCCCAGCATTTT.

The chain couples TRBV11-3 to TRBJ2-3; 12 nucleotides agree with TRBD2. There are 16 residues in the CDR3. CDR1 is SGHNT and CDR2 is YENEEA in the germline V gene. The V gene end was trimmed by 5 bases and the J gene end by 4 bases; junction bases not matched to a gene: 7. The chain's CDR3 is CASSTSSGRASDTQYF. The CDR3 bases are TGTGCCAGCAGCACCTCTAGCGGGAGGGCCTCAGATACGCAGTATTTT.

The V call is TRBV6-2 or TRBV6-3, the J call TRBJ2-7; 10 bases match TRBD2. Germline V lookup: CDR1 MNHEY, CDR2 SVGEGT. The CDR3 extends over 15 amino acids. Trimming at V came to 6 bases and at J to 1 base, leaving 6 bases not matched to a gene. Written as DNA, the CDR3 is TGTGCCAGCAGCTCAGCGGGAGGGGGGTCCTACGAGCAGTACTTC. It yields the protein CASSSAGGGSYEQYF.

The chain has TRBV3-1 (or the pseudogene TRBV3-2) and TRBJ2-3, with TRBD2 matching 7 bases. The CDR3 length is 14 residues. Germline-derived CDR1 and CDR2 are LGHDT and YNNKEL (reference sequence). V gave up 4 bases and J gave up 3 bases; unmatched junction bases: 4. CDR3 protein: CASSPDGGTDTQYF. In DNA, the CDR3 is TGTGCCAGCAGCCCCGACGGGGGGACAGATACGCAGTATTTT.

The chain employs TRBV3-1 (or the pseudogene TRBV3-2) and TRBJ2-3; D is undetermined. In germline, CDR1 is LGHDT, CDR2 YNNKEL (reference sequence). CDR3 size: 13 residues. The ends were cut back, 5 bases at V and 0 bases at J, with 6 bases in the middle. CDR3 loop: CASSSLSTDTQYF. CDR3 sequence (DNA): TGTGCCAGCAGCAGCCTCAGCACAGATACGCAGTATTTT.

About this clone itself: Other DNA sequences within the sample encode an identical CDR3. V usage is TRBV7-3 and J usage is TRBJ2-7; 7 bases fit TRBD1. V trimming: 5 bases; J trimming: 5 bases; junction bases outside the gene matches: 6. The CDR3 spans 13 residues. Germline values: CDR1 SGHTA, CDR2 FQGTGA. The CDR3, as DNA: TGTGCCAGCAGCACCCGACAGGGCCACGAGCAGTACTTC. Translating gives CASSTRQGHEQYF.

The chain joins TRBV28 to TRBJ1-3; D is unresolved. Germline CDR1 is MDHEN and CDR2 is SYDVKM. The CDR3 contains 12 residues. Trimming left V 5 bases short and J 6 bases short, with 8 bases between. This CDR3 reads CASSQQENTIYF. The CDR3 coding sequence is TGTGCCAGCAGTCAACAAGAAAACACCATATATTTT.

V is TRBV5-1 and J is TRBJ2-7, with TRBD2 as a possible D gene (6 bases). Germline V gene data show CDR1 as SGHRS and CDR2 as YFSETQ. The CDR3 has 12 amino acids. V was clipped by 0 bases and J by 7 bases, with 8 bases between them. CDR3 in amino acids: CASSLGGGEQYF. The DNA for the CDR3 is TGCGCCAGCAGCTTGGGGGGAGGAGAGCAGTACTTC.

V usage is TRBV18 and J usage is TRBJ1-1; weak D call: TRBD1 (5 bases). The CDR3 extends over 13 amino acids. Germline V lookup: CDR1 KGHSH, CDR2 LQKENI. V was shortened by 4 bases and J by 1 base, with 7 bases between the two germline ends. The CDR3 coding sequence is TGTGCCAGCTCACACGGACAGAACACTGAAGCTTTCTTT. The encoded protein is CASSHGQNTEAFF.

V is TRBV7-9 and J is TRBJ2-5; TRBD1 aligns across 10 bases. Per germline, CDR1 SEHNR and CDR2 FQNEAQ (reference sequence). The CDR3 consists of 15 residues. The V segment lost 5 bases and the J segment 5 bases; nucleotides outside the gene matches: 8. CDR3 region: CASSTEDRGLETQYF. The CDR3 DNA follows: TGTGCCAGCAGCACCGAAGACAGGGGGCTTGAGACCCAGTACTTC.

This chain joins TRBV2 and TRBJ2-1, with D possibly matching TRBD2 (6 bases). V was clipped by 7 bases and J by 4 bases, with 17 bases between them. CDR1 is SNHLY and CDR2 is FYNNEI in the germline V gene. The CDR3 loop spans 15 amino acids. CDR3 sequence: CASITQAGTYNEQFF. CDR3 bases: TGTGCCAGCATTACCCAGGCGGGGACGTACAATGAGCAGTTCTTC.

The chain has TRBV5-1 and TRBJ2-3; 16 bases map to TRBD2. The V segment lost 2 bases and the J segment 4 bases; nucleotides outside the gene matches: 4. Germline V lookup: CDR1 SGHRS, CDR2 YFSETQ. The CDR3 loop spans 17 amino acids. The CDR3 loop is CASSLTGTSGGADTQYF. DNA of the CDR3: TGCGCCAGCAGCTTAACTGGGACTAGCGGGGGGGCAGATACGCAGTATTTT.

The chain combines TRBV5-1 with TRBJ1-1; TRBD1 agrees at 7 bases. The trim removed 3 bases at V and 10 bases at J, leaving 9 bases unmatched. This CDR3 is built from 13 residues. Germline loops: CDR1 SGHRS, CDR2 YFSETQ. CDR3 loop: CASSWKGQVGAFF. The CDR3, as DNA: TGCGCCAGCAGCTGGAAAGGACAGGTTGGAGCTTTCTTT.

The chain joins TRBV7-2 to TRBJ2-3; 7 bases align to TRBD1. This CDR3 region has 16 residues. Germline V lookup: CDR1 SGHTA, CDR2 FQGNSA. Trimming cost V 5 bases and J 0 bases; bases outside gene matches: 8. In nucleotides, the CDR3 is TGTGCCAGCAGCCCCGAGGGGACAGCTAGCACAGATACGCAGTATTTT. It codes for CASSPEGTASTDTQYF.

This clone was observed once. V usage is TRBV27 and J usage is TRBJ1-5, with D tentatively TRBD1 (6 bases). V shed 5 bases and J shed 6 bases, with 11 bases lying between them. Germline V gene lookup returns CDR1 MNHEY and CDR2 SMNVEV (reference sequence). The CDR3 spans 13 residues. CDR3 in amino acids: CASSTGITQPQHF. CDR3 DNA: TGTGCCAGCAGTACAGGGATAACTCAGCCCCAGCATTTT.

The CDR3 DNA sequence: TGCGCCAGCAGTATTGGACAGGGTTACGAAAAACTGTTTTTT. The encoded protein is CASSIGQGYEKLFF. The gene calls are TRBV10-2 and TRBJ1-4, with TRBD1 matching 8 bases. V lost 5 bases and J lost 8; bases outside the gene matches: 7. CDR3 size: 14 residues. CDR1 is WSHSY and CDR2 is SAAADI in the germline V gene.